Sequencing of this T cell receptor beta chain was carried out in a study of T cell responses to AZD1222 COVID-19 vaccine. Overall study findings and caveats: CD4 TCRs covered the whole spike, strongest at regions 160-218 and 743-854.

This clone came up once. The target antigen is unknown. Produced via immunoSEQ multiplex PCR; TCRdb's table is partial and in-frame only. This table has some 150,000 clones, 89% appearing once. The clonotype originates from an adult who received the AZD1222 COVID-19 vaccine. Sequenced material: peripheral blood, taken 28 days after the second AZD1222 dose.

This CDR3 reads CASSQDPLSETQYF. The CDR3 nucleotides are TGCGCCAGCAGCCAAGATCCCCTCAGCGAGACCCAGTACTTC. V usage is TRBV4-1 and J usage is TRBJ2-5; D unclear. Germline loops: CDR1 MGHRA, CDR2 YSYEKL. Trimming removed 0 bases from V and 5 bases from J, with 10 bases in between. The CDR3 has 14 residues.